Each of the 30 T cell receptor beta chains below was sequenced from the same sample in a study of blood T cells in healthy people across ages. Alongside a J-beta primer mix, a sample-barcoded 5' primer served in a second PCR lasting 7 to 11 cycles. TCRdb reanalysed the 5' RACE reads using MiXCR and keeps one entry per CDR3 protein. The sample shows around 800,000 distinct CDR3 sequences, 55% to 65% of them seen only once. The sample comprised blood. Every receptor here comes from a man aged 25 to 40 in good health.

The chain is built from TRBV11-2 and TRBJ1-5; D unclear. Trimming took off 5 bases at V and 3 bases at J, with 14 bases between the two ends. This CDR3 region has 15 residues. Germline values: CDR1 SGHAT, CDR2 FQNNGV. The CDR3 DNA follows: TGTGCCAGCAGCCCCGGACGCAGTCCCAATCAGCCCCAGCATTTT. Amino acid sequence: CASSPGRSPNQPQHF.

The J gene is TRBJ2-3, the V gene TRBV7-8; D possibly uses TRBD1 or TRBD2 (5 bases each). CDR3 length equals 15 residues. Germline V gene lookup returns CDR1 SGHVS and CDR2 FQNEAQ. V was pared by 2 bases and J by 2 bases, with 11 bases between. The chain's CDR3 is CASSLFPGPTDTQYF. DNA of the CDR3: TGTGCCAGCAGCTTATTTCCGGGGCCCACAGATACGCAGTATTTT.

This clonotype was counted ten times or more. V gene TRBV25-1 combines with J gene TRBJ2-7; no clear D gene. V was clipped by 6 bases and J by 1 base, with 4 bases between them. The CDR3 contains 11 residues. In germline, CDR1 is MGHDK, CDR2 SYGVNS. The CDR3: CASSGSYEQYF. The DNA of the CDR3 is TGTGCCAGCAGCGGATCCTACGAGCAGTACTTC.

The chain employs TRBV4-2 and TRBJ2-5; D is uncertain. Germline V gene lookup returns CDR1 LGHNA and CDR2 YNFKEQ. There are 11 residues in the CDR3. Trimming cost V 0 bases and J 13 bases, with 9 bases left between them. This CDR3 is CASSQDGRWYF. The DNA of the CDR3 is TGTGCCAGCAGCCAAGACGGTCGGTGGTACTTC.

This sequence joins TRBV28 and TRBJ2-5, with D uncertain. Trimming removed 6 bases at V and 5 bases at J, with 13 bases between. Germline CDR1 reads MDHEN; CDR2 reads SYDVKM. The CDR3 totals 13 residues. The CDR3 loop is CASSPTRVETQYF. The CDR3 DNA reads TGTGCCAGCAGCCCCACAAGGGTTGAGACCCAGTACTTC.

The CDR3 loop is CASRKLAGGRNSYNEQFF. The DNA of the CDR3 is TGTGCCAGTAGGAAACTAGCGGGGGGCCGGAATTCCTACAATGAGCAGTTCTTC. The chain is built from TRBV19 and TRBJ2-1; 12 nucleotides line up with TRBD2. The CDR3 sequence is 18 residues long. V lost 6 bases and J lost 1; bases outside the gene matches: 10. From germline, CDR1 is LNHDA and CDR2 SQIVND (reference sequence).

Worth noting for this clonotype: Germline and junction disagree at one end, which may indicate a read error. The chain couples TRBV7-8 to TRBJ2-7, with D perhaps matching TRBD1 (5 bases). The CDR3 has 15 residues. Per germline, CDR1 SGHVS and CDR2 FQNEAQ. The CDR3 sequence: CASSRQTDIFNEQYF. CDR3 coding DNA: TGTGCTAGCAGCCGCCAGACAGACATTTTTAACGAGCAGTACTTC.

This clonotype was detected a few times. This rearrangement joins TRBV20-1 to TRBJ2-5; the match to TRBD1 covers 7 bases. Germline trimming cut 0 bases from V and 9 bases from J; bases unmatched to any gene: 10. Per germline, CDR1 DFQATT and CDR2 SNEGSKA (reference sequence). The CDR3 is 14 residues long. The CDR3 DNA sequence: TGCAGTGCTAGAGATTGGGACAGCCGGGTGTCCCAGTACTTC. This sequence encodes CSARDWDSRVSQYF.

This clonotype occurred a few times. The CDR3 protein is CASNHSPLEQYF. The CDR3 nucleotides are TGTGCCAGCAACCATAGCCCCCTCGAGCAGTACTTC. V gene TRBV28 combines with J gene TRBJ2-7; D gene uncertain. Trimming removed 7 bases from V and 6 bases from J, with 13 bases in between. The CDR3 spans 12 residues. CDR1 and CDR2 from the germline V gene are MDHEN and SYDVKM.

This rearrangement joins TRBV9 to TRBJ2-1; D could derive from TRBD1 or TRBD2 (5 bases each). Trimming pared 5 bases from V and 6 bases from J, leaving 15 bases between. CDR3 length: 14 amino acids. The V gene's germline CDR1 is SGDLS and CDR2 YYNGEE. CDR3 amino acids: CASSIPGTTNEQFF. CDR3 coding DNA: TGTGCCAGCAGTATCCCCGGGACGACCAATGAGCAGTTCTTC.

V usage is TRBV12-3 or TRBV12-4 and J usage is TRBJ1-6, with D uncertain. Trimming cost V 1 base and J 0 bases, with 7 bases left between them. CDR3 length equals 16 residues. CDR3 nucleotide sequence: TGTGCCAGCAGTTTAGACGTAAGCTCCTATAATTCACCCCTCCACTTT. Translation: CASSLDVSSYNSPLHF.

In DNA, the CDR3 is TGTGCCAGCAACCACAATGAGCAGTTCTTC. It specifies CASNHNEQFF. The J gene is TRBJ2-1, the V gene TRBV7-2, with D uncertain. Per germline, CDR1 SGHTA and CDR2 FQGNSA. This CDR3 is built from 10 residues. The V end lost 7 bases, the J end lost 5 bases, and 3 bases lay between the germline ends.

V usage is TRBV12-3 or TRBV12-4 and J usage is TRBJ2-1; unclear D gene. V was shortened by 3 bases and J by 10 bases, with 19 bases between the two germline ends. The CDR3 is made up of 15 amino acids. The CDR3: CASSFRYPERAEQFF. CDR3 nucleotide sequence: TGTGCCAGCAGTTTTAGGTACCCCGAAAGGGCAGAGCAGTTCTTC.

This chain uses TRBV27 with TRBJ1-2, with 7 bases fitting TRBD1. CDR1 and CDR2 from the germline V gene are MNHEY and SMNVEV (reference sequence). CDR3 size: 13 residues. V lost 6 bases, J lost 7 bases, and 8 bases stayed unmatched. The CDR3 loop is CASSTGDVGGYTF. The CDR3 DNA reads TGTGCCAGCAGCACAGGGGATGTAGGTGGCTACACCTTC.

This chain joins TRBV3-1 and TRBJ2-1; D is perhaps TRBD1 or TRBD2 (6 bases each). CDR1 is LGHDT, CDR2 YNNKEL, per germline (reference sequence). V shed 4 bases and J shed 10 bases, with 17 bases lying between them. The CDR3 extends over 14 amino acids. In DNA form, the CDR3 reads TGTGCCAGCAGCCCCATCCTGACAGGAGGGGAGCAGTTCTTC. It codes for CASSPILTGGEQFF.

There are a few counts of this clonotype. The V gene is TRBV20-1, the J gene TRBJ1-2; 9 bases are shared with TRBD1. The CDR3 runs 15 residues. Germline values: CDR1 DFQATT, CDR2 SNEGSKA (reference sequence). V dropped 7 bases and J dropped 6; count of bases not matched to a gene: 15. The CDR3 loop is CSGEDPGQGVDGYTF. For the CDR3, the DNA is TGCAGTGGGGAGGATCCGGGACAGGGTGTCGATGGCTACACCTTC.

J is TRBJ2-7 and V is TRBV27, with 9 bases fitting TRBD1. The trim removed 0 bases at V and 6 bases at J, leaving 9 bases unmatched. Germline V gives CDR1 MNHEY, CDR2 SMNVEV (reference sequence). This CDR3 is built from 16 residues. Here the CDR3 DNA reads TGTGCCAGCAGTTTATCCGGGACAGGGCTTAAGGGCGAGCAGTACTTC. Translating gives CASSLSGTGLKGEQYF.

As concerns this clonotype: One junction end disagrees with the germline gene, perhaps due to a read error. The chain couples TRBV12-3 or TRBV12-4 to TRBJ1-2; no clear D. The CDR3 runs 13 residues. CDR3 nucleotides: TGTGCCAGCAGTCTCTCGATCCGACTAGGCTACATCTTC. It yields the protein CASSLSIRLGYIF.

V gene TRBV7-2 combines with J gene TRBJ1-2; D not certain. V dropped 2 bases and J dropped 6 bases, with 28 bases sitting between them. The CDR3 is 19 residues long. CDR1 and CDR2 from the germline V gene are SGHTA and FQGNSA. The CDR3 DNA follows: TGTGCCAGCAGCTTAAATTTTTTGTGGGAATCGGGCGCTACGAATGGCTACACCTTC. It translates to CASSLNFLWESGATNGYTF. Using reference TRBV7-2 and TRBJ1-2 for the parts outside the CDR3, the full variable domain is GAGVSQSPSNKVTEKGKDVELRCDPISGHTALYWYRQSLGQGLEFLIYFQGNSAPDKSGLPSDRFSAERTGGSVSTLTIQRTQQEDSAVYLCASSLNFLWESGATNGYTFGSGTRLTVV.

Only a few counts were recorded for this clonotype. The chain uses TRBV7-2 and TRBJ2-7, with D maybe TRBD2 (6 bases). This CDR3 is built from 14 residues. V lost 2 bases and J 2 bases, leaving 10 bases between the germline ends. The V gene's germline CDR1 is SGHTA and CDR2 FQGNSA. This CDR3 is CASSLIPGAYEQYF. The CDR3 nucleotides are TGTGCCAGCAGCTTAATCCCGGGGGCCTACGAGCAGTACTTC.

Written as DNA, the CDR3 is TGTGCCAGCAGCCCTCGGGACTATCTATACAATGAGCAGTTCTTC. This codes for CASSPRDYLYNEQFF. V usage is TRBV3-1 and J usage is TRBJ2-1; 7 positions match TRBD2. V trimming: 4 bases; J trimming: 4 bases; junction bases outside the gene matches: 7. Germline V gives CDR1 LGHDT, CDR2 YNNKEL (reference sequence). The CDR3 runs to 15 residues.

This rearrangement joins TRBV5-1 to TRBJ1-1, with TRBD1 as a possible D gene (5 bases). The CDR3 extends over 14 amino acids. Looked up from germline, CDR1 is SGHRS and CDR2 is YFSETQ. With 7 bases removed from V and 5 bases from J, the gap between germline ends came to 18 bases. The CDR3 DNA reads TGCGCCAGCCAACCAGGGATTTTGGGTACTGAAGCTTTCTTT. It yields the protein CASQPGILGTEAFF.

This clonotype has only a few counts. The genes are TRBV5-1 and TRBJ2-5; D might be TRBD2 (6 bases). The CDR3 is 14 residues long. With 3 bases removed from V and 5 bases from J, the gap between germline ends came to 14 bases. Germline assignment: CDR1 SGHRS and CDR2 YFSETQ. The CDR3 DNA follows: TGCGCCAGCAGCTCGGGACTCCTGCGGGAGACCCAGTACTTC. Translating gives CASSSGLLRETQYF.

The chain uses TRBV7-2 and TRBJ1-6, with a tentative D call TRBD1 (6 bases). Looked up from germline, CDR1 is SGHTA and CDR2 is FQGNSA. Trimming pared 5 bases from V and 5 bases from J, leaving 13 bases between. The CDR3 runs to 15 residues. The CDR3 DNA follows: TGTGCCAGCAGCCGAGGACAGTTTAATAATTCACCCCTCCACTTT. Translated: CASSRGQFNNSPLHF.

A note on this clonotype: Just one base apart from a much larger clone, this may be a read error. V gene TRBV7-2 combines with J gene TRBJ2-7; D gene unclear. Trimming removed 5 bases from V and 5 bases from J, with 16 bases in between. The CDR3 consists of 14 residues. CDR1 SGHTA and CDR2 FQGNSA come from the germline V gene. The CDR3 loop reads CASSVKRRGDEQYF. The CDR3 DNA sequence: TGTGCCAGCAGCGTAAAAAGGAGAGGCGACGAGCAGTACTTC.

The chain carries TRBV29-1 and TRBJ1-2, with TRBD1 matching 7 bases. Germline loops: CDR1 SQVTM, CDR2 ANQGSEA. The junction had 18 bases not matched to a gene; V was cut back by 4 bases and J by 4 bases. The CDR3 is 17 amino acids. The CDR3 loop is CSVGSFGQATLSYGYTF. Written as DNA, the CDR3 is TGCAGCGTTGGGAGCTTCGGACAGGCGACGCTGAGCTATGGCTACACCTTC.

As for this clonotype: A much larger clonotype is one base distant, so this may be a read error. J is TRBJ2-3 and V is TRBV29-1, with D possibly matching TRBD2 (6 bases). CDR1 and CDR2 (germline): SQVTM, ANQGSEA. There are 12 residues in the CDR3. The CDR3 loop reads CGVHAGIDTQYF. Written as DNA, the CDR3 is TGCGGCGTTCATGCGGGGATAGATACGCAGTATTTT.

J is TRBJ2-5 and V is TRBV30, with D perhaps matching TRBD2 (6 bases). With 0 bases removed from V and 2 bases from J, the gap between germline ends came to 10 bases. CDR3 length equals 14 residues. Germline-derived CDR1 and CDR2 are GTSNPN and SVGIG (reference sequence). Here the CDR3 reads CAWSVVGGQETQYF. Here the CDR3 DNA reads TGTGCCTGGAGTGTAGTGGGGGGTCAAGAGACCCAGTACTTC.

This clonotype was observed a few times. CDR3 protein: CASSLSVGNSPLHF. Here the CDR3 DNA reads TGTGCCAGCAGCTTATCGGTCGGGAATTCACCCCTCCACTTT. J is TRBJ1-6 and V is TRBV7-2; no reliable D call. CDR3 length: 14 residues. V was clipped by 2 bases and J by 7 bases, with 9 bases between them. CDR1 is SGHTA and CDR2 is FQGNSA in the germline V gene.

The chain uses TRBV10-3 and TRBJ2-1; 8 bases are shared with TRBD2. The CDR3 runs 15 residues. Germline V gene sequence: CDR1 ENHRY, CDR2 SYGVKD. After removal of 3 bases from V and 10 bases from J, the junction contained 11 bases not matched to a gene. The CDR3 DNA is TGTGCCATCAGTGATCGGGGGGGATCCTCTCGGGAGCAGTTCTTC. This gives the protein CAISDRGGSSREQFF.